Listed below are T cell receptor beta chains from one sample, sequenced in a study of T cells after yellow fever vaccination. Each CDR3 protein gets one entry after TCRdb re-called the 5' RACE reads with MiXCR. This table holds roughly 170,000 distinct CDR3 sequences, about a tenth found once. The specimen was CD8+ T cells sorted from PBMCs, collected 45 days after the yellow fever booster vaccination. All receptors derive from a man aged 18 to 30 who received the YFV17D yellow fever vaccine. Both conserved end residues are part of each CDR3. The D gene is left open where the match is weak. Some rows have no size entry. The others give once, few or many, or a class for an expanded clone.

TRBV9	few	TRBD2	TRBJ2-1	TGTGCCAGCAGCGCGAGCCCCGGGACTAGAATTAGGAATGAGCAGTTCTTC	CASSASPGTRIRNEQFF
TRBV12-3/TRBV12-4	many	-	TRBJ2-3	TGTGCCAGCAGTTTTGGGTCTAGCACAGATACGCAGTATTTT	CASSFGSSTDTQYF
TRBV5-4	few	-	TRBJ2-3	TGTGCCAGCAGCCAACCAGGGGACGGGGGCACAGATACGCAGTATTTT	CASSQPGDGGTDTQYF
TRBV4-3	-	-	TRBJ1-2	TGCGCCAGCAGCCAAGATATGCAGGACTGGGGTGGCTACACCTTC	CASSQDMQDWGGYTF
TRBV6-1	-	TRBD2	TRBJ2-5	TGTGCCAGCAGTGACGACCGACTAGCGGGGCCCACCCAGTACTTC	CASSDDRLAGPTQYF
TRBV5-4	-	-	TRBJ1-1	TGTGCCAGCAGCCTGGACCAGGGCACTGCTTTCTTT	CASSLDQGTAFF
TRBV3-1	many	TRBD2	TRBJ2-5	TGTGCCAGCACCGCACTAGCGGGGGGGCAAGAGACCCAGTACTTC	CASTALAGGQETQYF
TRBV29-1	-	TRBD1	TRBJ2-3	TGCAGCGTTGAAAGGGACAGGGGACTCTATACGCAGTATTTT	CSVERDRGLYTQYF
TRBV7-8	few	-	TRBJ1-2	TGTGCCAGCAGCTTATGGGACTCAGGCGTAACTAACTATGGCTACACCTTC	CASSLWDSGVTNYGYTF
TRBV5-6	few	-	TRBJ2-7	TGTGCCAGCAGCAATTGGGGCTCCTACGAGCAGTACTTC	CASSNWGSYEQYF
TRBV29-1	-	-	TRBJ1-2	TGCAGCGTTGAAGATGAAGGAGATGGCTACACCTTC	CSVEDEGDGYTF
TRBV7-3	many	-	TRBJ2-2	TGTGCCAGCAGCTCGACTCCTTCGAACACCGGGGAGCTGTTTTTT	CASSSTPSNTGELFF
TRBV12-3/TRBV12-4	few	TRBD1	TRBJ1-5	TGTGCCAGCAGGATGGGACAGGGCAATCAGCCCCAGCATTTT	CASRMGQGNQPQHF
TRBV27	few	-	TRBJ2-3	TGTGCCAGCAGACCAGGGGGGGGAGCAGATACGCAGTATTTT	CASRPGGGADTQYF
TRBV6-5	few	TRBD2	TRBJ2-1	TGTGCCAGCAGTTGGACTAGCGGGGGGGACTCCTACAATGAGCAGTTCTTC	CASSWTSGGDSYNEQFF
TRBV7-2	-	-	TRBJ1-3	TGTGCCAGCGCAGCCCTCTCTGGAAACACCATATATTTT	CASAALSGNTIYF
TRBV7-9	few	-	TRBJ1-1	TGTGCCAGCAGCCCTAGTTTATGGGCAGCTTTCTTT	CASSPSLWAAFF
TRBV27	few	-	TRBJ2-1	TGTGCCAGCAGTACGGCGGTGGGCAATGAGCAGTTCTTC	CASSTAVGNEQFF
TRBV28	many	TRBD1	TRBJ1-5	TGTGCCAGCAGTTTGTTGACAGGGCGGAGCAATCAGCCCCAGCATTTT	CASSLLTGRSNQPQHF
TRBV6-6	-	TRBD1	TRBJ1-1	TGTGCCAGCAGTGACAGGGATTTT	CASSDRDF
TRBV12-3/TRBV12-4	few	-	TRBJ1-3	TGTGCCAGCCGGACTGGAAACACCATATATTTT	CASRTGNTIYF
TRBV4-2	few	TRBD1	TRBJ1-5	TGTGCCAGCAGCCAGGAGGACAGGGACAATCAGCCCCAGCATTTT	CASSQEDRDNQPQHF
TRBV6-5	few	-	TRBJ1-1	TGTGCCAGCAGTTACTCCCTGGGACGCAGGAACACTGAAGCTTTCTTT	CASSYSLGRRNTEAFF
TRBV12-3/TRBV12-4	few	-	TRBJ1-2	TGTGCCAGCAGTTTGTCGCCAACTTATTATGGCTACACCTTC	CASSLSPTYYGYTF
TRBV10-2	-	-	TRBJ2-2	TGCGCCAGCAGTGTACGGCCCGGGACTCCTAACACCGGGGAGCTGTTTTTT	CASSVRPGTPNTGELFF
TRBV11-2	-	TRBD2	TRBJ2-7	TGTGCCAGCAGCACGCCCGGAGGGACTAGCGGGGATGGTCGGTACTTC	CASSTPGGTSGDGRYF
TRBV4-1	-	TRBD1	TRBJ1-1	TGCGCCAGCAGCCAAGCACAGGGGAGGACTGAAGCTTTCTTT	CASSQAQGRTEAFF
TRBV7-9	few	TRBD2	TRBJ2-5	TGTGCCAGCAGCCCTCCTGCTAGCGGGGTACAAGAGACCCAGTACTTC	CASSPPASGVQETQYF
TRBV20-1	-	-	TRBJ2-5	TGCAGTGCTAGAGATCTGTTACATGGGCTGACCCAGTACTTC	CSARDLLHGLTQYF
TRBV4-1	few	TRBD1	TRBJ1-1	TGCGCCAGCAGCCAAGAGACAGGGATGAACACTGAAGCTTTCTTT	CASSQETGMNTEAFF
TRBV4-1	many	-	TRBJ2-1	TGCGCCAGCAGCCAGGGGGGTCATGAGCAGTTCTTC	CASSQGGHEQFF
TRBV6-1	-	-	TRBJ2-1	TGTGCCAGCGTGGGCCCCAGCGGGTTTTGGGATGAGCAGTTCTTC	CASVGPSGFWDEQFF
TRBV20-1	few	-	TRBJ2-2	TGCAGTGCTAGAGAAGTGAACACCGGGGAGCTGTTTTTT	CSAREVNTGELFF
TRBV7-9	-	-	TRBJ1-5	TGTGCCAGCAGCTTAAACGGACGGAGCCAGCCCCAGCATTTT	CASSLNGRSQPQHF